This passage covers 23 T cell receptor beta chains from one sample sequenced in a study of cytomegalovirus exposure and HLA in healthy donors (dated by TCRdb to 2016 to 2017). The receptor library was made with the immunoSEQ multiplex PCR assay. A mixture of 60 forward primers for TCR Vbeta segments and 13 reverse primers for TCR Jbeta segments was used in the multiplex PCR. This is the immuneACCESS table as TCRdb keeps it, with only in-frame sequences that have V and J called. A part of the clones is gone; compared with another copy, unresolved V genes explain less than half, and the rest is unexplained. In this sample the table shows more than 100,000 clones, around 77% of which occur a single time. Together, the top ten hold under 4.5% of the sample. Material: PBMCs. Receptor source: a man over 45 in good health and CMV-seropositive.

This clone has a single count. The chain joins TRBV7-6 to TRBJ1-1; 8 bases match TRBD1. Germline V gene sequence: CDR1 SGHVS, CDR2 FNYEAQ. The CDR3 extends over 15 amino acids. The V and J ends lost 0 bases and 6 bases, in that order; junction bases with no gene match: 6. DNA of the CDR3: TGTGCCAGCAGCTTAGCTCGGACAGGGAAGGCTGAAGCTTTCTTT. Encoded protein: CASSLARTGKAEAFF. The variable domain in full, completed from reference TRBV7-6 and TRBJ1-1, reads GAGVSQSPRYKVTKRGQDVALRCDPISGHVSLYWYRQALGQGPEFLTYFNYEAQQDKSGLPNDRFSAERPEGSISTLTIQRTEQRDSAMYRCASSLARTGKAEAFFGQGTRLTVV.

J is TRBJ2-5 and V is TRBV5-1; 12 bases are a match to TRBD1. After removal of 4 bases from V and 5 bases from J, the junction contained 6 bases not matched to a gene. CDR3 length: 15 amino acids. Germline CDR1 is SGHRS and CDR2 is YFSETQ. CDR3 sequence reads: CASSPGTGGSETQYF. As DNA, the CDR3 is TGCGCCAGCAGCCCCGGGACAGGGGGCTCGGAGACCCAGTACTTC. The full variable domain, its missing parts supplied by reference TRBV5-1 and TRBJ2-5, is KAGVTQTPRYLIKTRGQQVTLSCSPISGHRSVSWYQQTPGQGLQFLFEYFSETQRNKGNFPGRFSGRQFSNSRSEMNVSTLELGDSALYLCASSPGTGGSETQYFGPGTRLLVL.

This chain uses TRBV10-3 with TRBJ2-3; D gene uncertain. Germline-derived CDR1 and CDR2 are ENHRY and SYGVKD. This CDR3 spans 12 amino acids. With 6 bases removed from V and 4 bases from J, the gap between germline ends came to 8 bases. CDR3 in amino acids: CAISEAPDTQYF. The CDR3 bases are TGTGCCATCAGCGAAGCCCCAGATACGCAGTATTTT.

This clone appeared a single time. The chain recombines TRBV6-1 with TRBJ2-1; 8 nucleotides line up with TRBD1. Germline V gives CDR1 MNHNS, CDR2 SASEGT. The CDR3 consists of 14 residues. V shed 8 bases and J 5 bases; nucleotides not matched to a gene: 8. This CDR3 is CASRLQGGHNEQFF. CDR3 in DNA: TGTGCCAGCCGTTTACAGGGGGGTCACAATGAGCAGTTCTTC.

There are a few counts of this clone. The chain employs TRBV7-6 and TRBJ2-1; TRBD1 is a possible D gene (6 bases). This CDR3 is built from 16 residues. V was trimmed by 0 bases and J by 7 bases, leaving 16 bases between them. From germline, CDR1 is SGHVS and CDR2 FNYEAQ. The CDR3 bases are TGTGCCAGCAGCTTAGCGCTGGGGGCGCAGGGGAATGAGCAGTTCTTC. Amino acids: CASSLALGAQGNEQFF.

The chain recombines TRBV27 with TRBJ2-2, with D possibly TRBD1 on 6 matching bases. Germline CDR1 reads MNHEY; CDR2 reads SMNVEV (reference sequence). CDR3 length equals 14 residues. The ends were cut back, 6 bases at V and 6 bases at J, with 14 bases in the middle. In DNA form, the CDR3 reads TGTGCCAGCAGAACCTCAGGGGACCCCGGGGAGCTGTTTTTT. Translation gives CASRTSGDPGELFF.

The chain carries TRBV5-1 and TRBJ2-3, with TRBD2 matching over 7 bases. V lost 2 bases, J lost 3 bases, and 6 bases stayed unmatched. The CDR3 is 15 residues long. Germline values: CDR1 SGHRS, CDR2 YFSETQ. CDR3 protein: CASSFGNSGTDTQYF. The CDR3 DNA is TGCGCCAGCAGCTTTGGGAATAGCGGGACAGATACGCAGTATTTT.

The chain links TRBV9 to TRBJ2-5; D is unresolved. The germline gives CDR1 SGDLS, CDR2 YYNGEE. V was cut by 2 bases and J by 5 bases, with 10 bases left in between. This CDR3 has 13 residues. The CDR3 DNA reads TGTGCCAGCAGCGTCCCCCCACAGGAGACCCAGTACTTC. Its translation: CASSVPPQETQYF.

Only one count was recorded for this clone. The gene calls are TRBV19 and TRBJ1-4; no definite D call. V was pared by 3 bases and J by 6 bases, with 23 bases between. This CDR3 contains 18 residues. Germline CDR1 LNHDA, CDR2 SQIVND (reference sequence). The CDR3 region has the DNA TGTGCCAGTAGTATCTCCCTCCTTCGTAGTGGAGAGGATGAAAAACTGTTTTTT. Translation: CASSISLLRSGEDEKLFF.

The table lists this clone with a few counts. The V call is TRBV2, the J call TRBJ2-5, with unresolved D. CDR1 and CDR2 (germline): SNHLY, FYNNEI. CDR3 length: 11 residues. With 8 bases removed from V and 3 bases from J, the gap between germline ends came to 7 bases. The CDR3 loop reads CASGGEETQYF. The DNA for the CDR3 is TGTGCCAGCGGTGGAGAAGAGACCCAGTACTTC.

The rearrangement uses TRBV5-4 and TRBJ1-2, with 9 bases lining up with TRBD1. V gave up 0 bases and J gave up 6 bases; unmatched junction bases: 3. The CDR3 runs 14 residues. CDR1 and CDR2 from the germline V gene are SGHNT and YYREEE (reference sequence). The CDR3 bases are TGTGCCAGCAGCTTGGACACAGGGGGCAATGGCTACACCTTC. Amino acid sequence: CASSLDTGGNGYTF.

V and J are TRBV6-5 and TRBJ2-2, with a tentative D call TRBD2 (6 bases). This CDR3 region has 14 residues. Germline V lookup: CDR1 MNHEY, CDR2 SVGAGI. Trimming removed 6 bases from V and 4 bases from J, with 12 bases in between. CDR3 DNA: TGTGCCAGCAGAACAGCGGGTCTCACCGGGGAGCTGTTTTTT. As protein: CASRTAGLTGELFF.

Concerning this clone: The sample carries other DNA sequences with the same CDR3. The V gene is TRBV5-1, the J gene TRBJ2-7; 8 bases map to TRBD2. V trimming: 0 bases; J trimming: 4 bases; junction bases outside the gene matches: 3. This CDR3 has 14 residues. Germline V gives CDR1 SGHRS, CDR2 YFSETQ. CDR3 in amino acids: CASSLDGRGYEQYF. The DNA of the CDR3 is TGCGCCAGCAGCTTGGACGGGAGGGGGTACGAGCAGTACTTC.

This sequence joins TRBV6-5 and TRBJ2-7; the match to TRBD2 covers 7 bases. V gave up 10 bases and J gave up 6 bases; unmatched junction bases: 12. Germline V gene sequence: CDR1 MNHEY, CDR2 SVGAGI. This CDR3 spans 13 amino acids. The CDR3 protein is CAMGDREAGEQYF. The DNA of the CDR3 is TGTGCCATGGGGGATCGGGAGGCGGGCGAGCAGTACTTC.

The CDR3 DNA reads as TGTGCCAGCAGCTCGGGGAGTTCACCCCTCCACTTT. Its protein product is CASSSGSSPLHF. The gene calls are TRBV5-4 and TRBJ1-6; D remains ambiguous. Trimming took 3 bases from V and 9 from J, leaving 7 bases between them. Germline CDR1 reads SGHNT; CDR2 reads YYREEE (reference sequence). The CDR3 consists of 12 residues.

As DNA, the CDR3 is TGTGCCAGCAGTTACTCCGGCGGGGTGAACACTGAAGCTTTCTTT. Translating gives CASSYSGGVNTEAFF. The chain recombines TRBV6-5 with TRBJ1-1; D remains ambiguous. V lost 0 bases, J lost 0 bases, and 8 bases lay in between. The CDR3 is 15 residues long. Germline CDR1 MNHEY, CDR2 SVGAGI.

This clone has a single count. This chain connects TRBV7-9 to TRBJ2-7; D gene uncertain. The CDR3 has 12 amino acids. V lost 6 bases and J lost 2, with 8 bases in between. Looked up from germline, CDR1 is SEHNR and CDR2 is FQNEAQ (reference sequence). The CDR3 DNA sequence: TGTGCCAGCAGTCGGTTACCCTACGAGCAGTACTTC. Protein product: CASSRLPYEQYF.

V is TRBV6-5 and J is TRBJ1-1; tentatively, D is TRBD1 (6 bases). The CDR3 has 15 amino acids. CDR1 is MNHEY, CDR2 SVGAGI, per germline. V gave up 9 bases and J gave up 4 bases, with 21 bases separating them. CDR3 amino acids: CASGRTASMSTEAFF. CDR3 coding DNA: TGTGCCAGTGGAAGGACAGCGTCAATGAGCACTGAAGCTTTCTTT.

The CDR3 protein is CASRQGYGYTF. In DNA form, the CDR3 reads TGTGCCAGCAGACAGGGGTATGGCTACACCTTC. The V and J genes are TRBV27 and TRBJ1-2; 7 positions agree with TRBD1. V lost 6 bases and J lost 5; bases outside the gene matches: 0. Germline values: CDR1 MNHEY, CDR2 SMNVEV (reference sequence). The CDR3 has 11 amino acids.

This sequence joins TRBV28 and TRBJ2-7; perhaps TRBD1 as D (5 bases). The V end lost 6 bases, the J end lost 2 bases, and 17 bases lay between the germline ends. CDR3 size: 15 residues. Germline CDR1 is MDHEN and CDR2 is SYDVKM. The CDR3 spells CASSLVLGRTYEQYF. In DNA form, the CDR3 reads TGTGCCAGCAGCCTCGTTTTGGGGCGGACCTACGAGCAGTACTTC.

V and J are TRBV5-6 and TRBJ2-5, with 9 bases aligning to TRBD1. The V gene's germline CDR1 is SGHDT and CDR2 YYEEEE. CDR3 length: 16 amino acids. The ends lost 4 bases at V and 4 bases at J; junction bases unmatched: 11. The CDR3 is CASSLRPGQGLETQYF. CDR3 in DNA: TGTGCCAGCAGCCTACGCCCCGGACAGGGGTTAGAGACCCAGTACTTC.

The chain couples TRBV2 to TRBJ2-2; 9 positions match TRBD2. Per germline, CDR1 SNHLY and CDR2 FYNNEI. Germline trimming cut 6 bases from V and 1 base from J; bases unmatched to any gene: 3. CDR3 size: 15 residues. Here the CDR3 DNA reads TGTGCCAGCAGCGAGACTAGCGGGAACACCGGGGAGCTGTTTTTT. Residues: CASSETSGNTGELFF. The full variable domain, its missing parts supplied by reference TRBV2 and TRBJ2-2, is EPEVTQTPSHQVTQMGQEVILRCVPISNHLYFYWYRQILGQKVEFLVSFYNNEISEKSEIFDDQFSVERPDGSNFTLKIRSTKLEDSAMYFCASSETSGNTGELFFGEGSRLTVL.

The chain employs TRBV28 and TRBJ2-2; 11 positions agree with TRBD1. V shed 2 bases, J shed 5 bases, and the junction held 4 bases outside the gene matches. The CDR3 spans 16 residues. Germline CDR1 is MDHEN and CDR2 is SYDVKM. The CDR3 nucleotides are TGTGCCAGCAGTTTACTAGGGACAGGGGGTACCGGGGAGCTGTTTTTT. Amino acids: CASSLLGTGGTGELFF.